This T cell receptor (beta chain) was captured in a study of regulatory T cells in long-lasting Graves disease. Study results and limitations: TCR diversity was lower in persistent Graves' patients (versus newly diagnosed ones).

Time point here: newly diagnosed GD, antithyroid drugs for less than 3 months. PBMCs were the source of the RNA used for TCR sequencing. All patients originated from an endocrinology department located in Xi'an, China. With regard to this clonotype: Its antigen is unknown.

Through Arm-PCR of CDR3 regions and iRepertoire HTBI primers, TCR beta libraries were built. TCRdb passed the multiplex PCR reads through MiXCR, listing each CDR3 protein once. The sample lists about 560,000 distinct CDR3 sequences, roughly 16% occurring once. This CDR3 comprises 14 residues. Germline V CDR1 and CDR2: SGHRS, YFSETQ. V dropped 1 base and J dropped 1 base, with 9 bases sitting between them. The sample was also reused in another study, on T cells in Graves' hyperthyroidism and ophthalmopathy.

The rearrangement uses TRBV5-1 and TRBJ2-7, with a possible D match to TRBD2 (6 bases). The material sequenced was peripheral blood mononuclear cells (PBMCs), taken at new diagnosis, from a patient treated with antithyroid drugs. The TCR sequence derives from a man between 18 and 35 years old with Graves disease. The CDR3: CASSLRDWSYEQYF. For the CDR3, the DNA is TGCGCCAGCAGCTTGCGGGACTGGTCCTACGAGCAGTACTTC.